Listed below are T cell receptor beta chains from one sample, sequenced in a study of radiation and T cells in renal cell carcinoma. Measured with immunoSEQ multiplex PCR; TCRdb has only the in-frame clones, and not every one. The sample comprises roughly 86,000 clones, just under 85% of which are singletons, and around 9.4% rests with the top ten. The starting material was blood, obtained from a patient whose treatment included radiotherapy and nephrectomy. The receptor set was obtained from a man aged 50 to 60 with renal cell carcinoma. CDR3s include the opening cysteine and the closing phenylalanine or tryptophan. D genes are given only for firm matches. Clone sizes are given selectively: once, few, many, or a class where the clone is expanded.

clone_size: .
v_call: TRBV27
j_call: TRBJ2-1
d_call: TRBD2
cdr3_nt: TGTGCCAGCAGTTGGCCCAGCGGGAGGGGAAATGAGCAGTTCTTC
cdr3_aa: CASSWPSGRGNEQFF

clone_size: .
v_call: TRBV5-1
j_call: TRBJ2-3
d_call: .
cdr3_nt: TGCGCCAGCAGCGCATGGGGTGAGGCAGATACGCAGTATTTT
cdr3_aa: CASSAWGEADTQYF

clone_size: .
v_call: TRBV2
j_call: TRBJ2-5
d_call: .
cdr3_nt: TGTGCCAGCAGTGAACTCGGTCGGGGAAGGGAGACCCAGTACTTC
cdr3_aa: CASSELGRGRETQYF

clone_size: few
v_call: TRBV2
j_call: TRBJ2-3
d_call: .
cdr3_nt: TGTGCCAGCAGTGTTGTAGGGGGCACAGATACGCAGTATTTT
cdr3_aa: CASSVVGGTDTQYF

clone_size: .
v_call: TRBV7-9
j_call: TRBJ2-7
d_call: TRBD2
cdr3_nt: TGTGCCAGCAGCTTAGGAGCGGGATCGTACGAGCAGTACTTC
cdr3_aa: CASSLGAGSYEQYF

clone_size: .
v_call: TRBV20-1
j_call: TRBJ2-7
d_call: TRBD1
cdr3_nt: TGCAGTGCTGCTGTCAGGGGGCAAAGGTACTTC
cdr3_aa: CSAAVRGQRYF

clone_size: .
v_call: TRBV27
j_call: TRBJ2-3
d_call: TRBD2
cdr3_nt: TGTGCCAGCAGTTCCTTACCCGGGACTAGCGGGAGCTTACAGTATTTT
cdr3_aa: CASSSLPGTSGSLQYF

clone_size: .
v_call: TRBV28
j_call: TRBJ1-1
d_call: TRBD1
cdr3_nt: TGTGCCAGCAGCCCGGCGGACAGGGGAACGAACACTGAAGCTTTCTTT
cdr3_aa: CASSPADRGTNTEAFF

clone_size: .
v_call: TRBV13
j_call: TRBJ2-1
d_call: TRBD2
cdr3_nt: TGTGCCAGCGGCAGAGTAGCGGGAGGAGTTGGGCACAATGAGCAGTTCTTC
cdr3_aa: CASGRVAGGVGHNEQFF

clone_size: .
v_call: TRBV5-4
j_call: TRBJ2-1
d_call: .
cdr3_nt: TGTGCCAGCAGCTTGGATGGCTATGAGCAGTTCTTC
cdr3_aa: CASSLDGYEQFF

clone_size: .
v_call: TRBV21-1
j_call: TRBJ2-5
d_call: .
cdr3_nt: TGTGGCTCAGGGGCAGAGACCCAGTACTTC
cdr3_aa: CGSGAETQYF

clone_size: .
v_call: TRBV15
j_call: TRBJ1-4
d_call: .
cdr3_nt: TGTGCCACCAGCAGGGGCTCTGCAGGGGCGAGAGAAAAACTGTTTTTT
cdr3_aa: CATSRGSAGAREKLFF

clone_size: .
v_call: TRBV19
j_call: TRBJ2-7
d_call: TRBD1
cdr3_nt: TGTGCCAGTAGTCTAACAGGGGGCGGATACTACGAGCAGTACTTC
cdr3_aa: CASSLTGGGYYEQYF

clone_size: .
v_call: TRBV19
j_call: TRBJ2-6
d_call: .
cdr3_nt: TGTGCCAGTAGTATAGTCGGCGCGTTGGGGGCCAACGTCCTGACTTTC
cdr3_aa: CASSIVGALGANVLTF

clone_size: .
v_call: TRBV19
j_call: TRBJ1-2
d_call: TRBD1
cdr3_nt: TGTGCCAGTAGAGGACAGGGCTATGGCTACACCTTC
cdr3_aa: CASRGQGYGYTF

clone_size: .
v_call: TRBV5-1
j_call: TRBJ2-7
d_call: .
cdr3_nt: TGCGCCAGCAGCTTGGCTGCAGGGATTTCCTACGAGCAGTACTTC
cdr3_aa: CASSLAAGISYEQYF

clone_size: .
v_call: TRBV5-1
j_call: TRBJ1-1
d_call: .
cdr3_nt: TGCGCCAGCAGTATAAGACCCGTGGGGAGCACTGAAGCTTTCTTT
cdr3_aa: CASSIRPVGSTEAFF

clone_size: .
v_call: TRBV6-5
j_call: TRBJ2-7
d_call: TRBD1
cdr3_nt: TGTGCCAGCAGTTACTCGGGGACAGGGGGAGAATACGAGCAGTACTTC
cdr3_aa: CASSYSGTGGEYEQYF

clone_size: .
v_call: TRBV5-1
j_call: TRBJ1-4
d_call: .
cdr3_nt: TGCGCCAGCAGCTTGGGGTTTGTAGAAAAACTGTTTTTT
cdr3_aa: CASSLGFVEKLFF

clone_size: .
v_call: TRBV21-1
j_call: TRBJ2-1
d_call: .
cdr3_nt: TGTGCCAGCAGCGTTTCAGGGGACCATGAGCAGTTCTTC
cdr3_aa: CASSVSGDHEQFF

clone_size: .
v_call: TRBV4-1
j_call: TRBJ1-3
d_call: TRBD1
cdr3_nt: TGCGCCAGCACGGCGACAGGGTCAGGAAACACCATATATTTT
cdr3_aa: CASTATGSGNTIYF

clone_size: .
v_call: TRBV18
j_call: TRBJ2-7
d_call: .
cdr3_nt: TGTGCCAGCTCCCCGGGACTCCTATCCTACGAGCAGTACTTC
cdr3_aa: CASSPGLLSYEQYF

clone_size: once
v_call: TRBV11-2
j_call: TRBJ2-1
d_call: .
cdr3_nt: TGTGCCAGCAGCTTAGGGAGCTACAATGAGCAGTTCTTC
cdr3_aa: CASSLGSYNEQFF

clone_size: .
v_call: TRBV19
j_call: TRBJ1-2
d_call: .
cdr3_nt: TGTGCCAGTAGTATGGATACTGGGGCAGCGGGCGGCTACACCTTC
cdr3_aa: CASSMDTGAAGGYTF

clone_size: .
v_call: TRBV7-2
j_call: TRBJ1-1
d_call: .
cdr3_nt: TGTGCCAGCAGGCACCTTTTCAAGGGGGGAAACACTGAAGCTTTCTTT
cdr3_aa: CASRHLFKGGNTEAFF

clone_size: once
v_call: TRBV5-1
j_call: TRBJ1-4
d_call: .
cdr3_nt: TGCGCCAGCAGGCCATGGATGTCTGAAAAACTGTTTTTT
cdr3_aa: CASRPWMSEKLFF

clone_size: .
v_call: TRBV5-1
j_call: TRBJ2-1
d_call: .
cdr3_nt: TGCGCCAGCAGCTCGGGACTCTACAATGAGCAGTTCTTC
cdr3_aa: CASSSGLYNEQFF

clone_size: .
v_call: TRBV6-1
j_call: TRBJ2-7
d_call: .
cdr3_nt: TGTGCCAGCAGTCTCACGGGTCCTACCTACGAGCAGTACTTC
cdr3_aa: CASSLTGPTYEQYF

clone_size: .
v_call: TRBV19
j_call: TRBJ1-5
d_call: .
cdr3_nt: TGTGCCAGTAGGCGAAACCGGGACATGTGGCAGCCCCAGCATTTT
cdr3_aa: CASRRNRDMWQPQHF

clone_size: .
v_call: TRBV6-5
j_call: TRBJ1-1
d_call: .
cdr3_nt: TGTGCCAGCAGTTACTCGTCCAAGGGGAACACTGAAGCTTTCTTT
cdr3_aa: CASSYSSKGNTEAFF

clone_size: .
v_call: TRBV6-1
j_call: TRBJ1-2
d_call: .
cdr3_nt: TGTGCCAGCAGTGAAAGGACTCTCTTCTATGGCTACACCTTC
cdr3_aa: CASSERTLFYGYTF